Detailed here is one T cell receptor (beta chain). The target antigen is unknown. TCRdb fed the RT-PCR reads into MiXCR, producing one record per CDR3 protein. Of 500,000 to 600,000 distinct CDR3 sequences listed, around 15% are singletons. In germline, CDR1 is SGHTA, CDR2 FQGNSA. The V gene lost 5 bases and the J gene lost 6 bases, with 18 bases spanning the gap. The CDR3 covers 15 residues. This record belongs to a study of response to subunit inactivated influenza vaccine. Study-wide results and limits: After each seasonal influenza vaccination, few new T cells are recruited, the authors suggested.

The source of this sequence is a man aged 50-59 years who received an inactivated influenza vaccine. Specimen: PBMCs from blood, collected 11 to 12 days after vaccination. This chain connects TRBV7-2 to TRBJ2-3; D unclear. The CDR3 DNA is TGTGCCAGCAGCCGGCAGCCCGAAATATCCGATACGCAGTATTTT. Amino acids: CASSRQPEISDTQYF.